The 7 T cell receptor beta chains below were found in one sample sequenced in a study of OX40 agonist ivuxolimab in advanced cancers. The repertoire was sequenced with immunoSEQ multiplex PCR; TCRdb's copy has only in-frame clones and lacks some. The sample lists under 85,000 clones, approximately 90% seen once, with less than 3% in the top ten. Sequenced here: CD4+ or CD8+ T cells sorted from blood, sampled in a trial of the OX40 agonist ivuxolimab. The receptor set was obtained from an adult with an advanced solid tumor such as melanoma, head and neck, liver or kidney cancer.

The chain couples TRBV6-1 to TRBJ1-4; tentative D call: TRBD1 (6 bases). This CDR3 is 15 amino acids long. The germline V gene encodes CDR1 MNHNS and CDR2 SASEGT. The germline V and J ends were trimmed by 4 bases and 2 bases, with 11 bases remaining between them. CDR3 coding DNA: TGTGCCAGCAGTGCCGCGGACAGCACTAATGAAAAACTGTTTTTT. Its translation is CASSAADSTNEKLFF.

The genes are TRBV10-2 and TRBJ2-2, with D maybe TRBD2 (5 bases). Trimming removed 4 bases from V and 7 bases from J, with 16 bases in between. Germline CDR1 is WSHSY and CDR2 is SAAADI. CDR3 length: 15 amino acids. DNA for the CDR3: TGCGCCAGCAGTGTGGAGGCCTCCCTGGTCGGGGAGCTGTTTTTT. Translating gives CASSVEASLVGELFF.

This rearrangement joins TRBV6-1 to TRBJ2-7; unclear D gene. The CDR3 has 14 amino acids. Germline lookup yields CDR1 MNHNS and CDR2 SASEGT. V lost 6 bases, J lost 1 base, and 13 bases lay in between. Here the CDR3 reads CASRVGAPSYEQYF. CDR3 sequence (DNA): TGTGCCAGCAGGGTAGGAGCACCGTCCTACGAGCAGTACTTC.

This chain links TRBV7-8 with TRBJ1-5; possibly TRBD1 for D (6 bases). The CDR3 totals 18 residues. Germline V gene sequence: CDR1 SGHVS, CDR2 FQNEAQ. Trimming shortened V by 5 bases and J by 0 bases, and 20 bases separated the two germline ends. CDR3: CASSPRPRTEDSNQPQHF. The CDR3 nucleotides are TGTGCCAGCAGCCCCCGTCCGCGGACAGAAGATAGCAATCAGCCCCAGCATTTT.

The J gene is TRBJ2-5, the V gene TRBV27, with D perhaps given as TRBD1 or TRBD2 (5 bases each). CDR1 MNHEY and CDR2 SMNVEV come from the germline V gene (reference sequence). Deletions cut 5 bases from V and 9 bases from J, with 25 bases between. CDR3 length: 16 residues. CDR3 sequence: CASSMTGAGNKRPQYF. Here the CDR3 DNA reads TGTGCCAGCAGTATGACCGGGGCCGGCAACAAGAGACCCCAGTACTTC.

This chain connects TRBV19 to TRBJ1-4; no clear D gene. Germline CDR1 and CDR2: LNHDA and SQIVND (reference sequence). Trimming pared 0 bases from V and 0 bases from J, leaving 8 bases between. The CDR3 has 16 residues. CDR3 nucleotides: TGTGCCAGTAGTATAGATCGAGTGGCAACTAATGAAAAACTGTTTTTT. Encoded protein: CASSIDRVATNEKLFF. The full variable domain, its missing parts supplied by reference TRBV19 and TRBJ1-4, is DGGITQSPKYLFRKEGQNVTLSCEQNLNHDAMYWYRQDPGQGLRLIYYSQIVNDFQKGDIAEGYSVSREKKESFPLTVTSAQKNPTAFYLCASSIDRVATNEKLFFGSGTQLSVL.

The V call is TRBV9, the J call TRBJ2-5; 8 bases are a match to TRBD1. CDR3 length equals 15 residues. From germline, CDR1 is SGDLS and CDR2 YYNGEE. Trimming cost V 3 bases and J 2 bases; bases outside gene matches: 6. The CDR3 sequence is CASSDTGDRQETQYF. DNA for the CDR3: TGTGCCAGCAGCGACACCGGGGACAGGCAAGAGACCCAGTACTTC.